This TCR beta chain was obtained from a study of somatic mutations in cytotoxic T cells in rheumatoid arthritis. Whole-study context: After diagnosis, patient blood (under 32 ml EDTA) was drawn right away, before any treatment was given.

Clones were sequenced by immunoSEQ multiplex PCR, and TCRdb holds only the in-frame ones, with some missing. This table has about 16,000 clones, roughly 79% appearing once. Purity of the CD4+ and CD8+ cells, isolated by positive magnetic bead selection, was checked by flow cytometry. Study outcomes and limitations: A finding that went unadjusted for multiple comparisons was the slight underrepresentation of TRBV07 in rheumatoid arthritis patients. Antigen targets of the expanded CD8+ clones remained unidentified.

Comments on this clone: Its specificity is unknown.

The CDR3 consists of 13 residues. Germline V CDR1 and CDR2: MGHRA, YSYEKL. V lost 1 base and J 6 bases, leaving 6 bases between the germline ends. The source of this sequence is an adult with rheumatoid arthritis. The chain uses TRBV4-1 and TRBJ2-2; D is undetermined. Material for sequencing was CD8+ T cells sorted from blood. The CDR3, as DNA: TGCGCCAGCAGCCAAGTTTTTTCCGGGGAGCTGTTTTTT. It encodes CASSQVFSGELFF.